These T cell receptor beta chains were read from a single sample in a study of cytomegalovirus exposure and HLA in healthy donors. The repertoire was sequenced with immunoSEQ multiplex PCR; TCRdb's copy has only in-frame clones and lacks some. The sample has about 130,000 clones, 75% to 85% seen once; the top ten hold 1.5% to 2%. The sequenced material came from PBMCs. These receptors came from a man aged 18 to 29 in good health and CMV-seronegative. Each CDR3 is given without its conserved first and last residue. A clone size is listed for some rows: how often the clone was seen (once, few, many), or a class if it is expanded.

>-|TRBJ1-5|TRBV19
ASISGTVNQPQH
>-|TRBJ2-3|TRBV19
ASSIQAGDVDTQY
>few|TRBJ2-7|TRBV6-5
ASSYGERYEQY
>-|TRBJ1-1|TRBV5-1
ASRQGASEAF
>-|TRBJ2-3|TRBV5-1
ASSSPRGATDTQY
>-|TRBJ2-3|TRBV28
ASREASDTQY
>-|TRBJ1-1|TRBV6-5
ASSYDSRGEAF
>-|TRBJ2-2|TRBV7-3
ASSPKGQGASTGELF
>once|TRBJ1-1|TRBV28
ASSLGTTTSNTEAF
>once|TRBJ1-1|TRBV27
ASRDARGTF
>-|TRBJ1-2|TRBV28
ASSYLYGYT
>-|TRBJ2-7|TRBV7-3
ASSLTYEQY
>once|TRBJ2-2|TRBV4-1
ASRLGGVQAATGELF
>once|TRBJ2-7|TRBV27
ASGIGTGVNYEQY
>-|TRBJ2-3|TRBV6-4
ASSDLGGTQY